This T cell receptor beta chain was captured by sequencing in a study of T cell responses to AZD1222 COVID-19 vaccine. The CDR3 extends over 15 amino acids. Trimming took 0 bases from V and 4 from J, leaving 12 bases between them. Germline V CDR1 and CDR2: LGHNA, YNFKEQ. The assay was immunoSEQ multiplex PCR, and TCRdb's table has in-frame clones only and misses some. The sample has 130,000 to 150,000 clones, 85% to 90% seen once; the top ten hold roughly 1.5%. Findings of the study overall: Reportedly, nearly half the spike-specific TCRs target unmutated variant regions. Seropositivity was recorded at baseline in only a handful of AZD1222 recipients. The peak T cell response came first, and repertoires were sampled only after it.

Only a few counts were recorded for this clone. The antigen is undetermined. The V gene is TRBV4-2, the J gene TRBJ1-2; weak D call: TRBD1 (6 bases). The TCR comes from an adult in good health. Sequenced material: peripheral blood, taken on day 0 of AZD1222 vaccination. This CDR3 is CASSQDLGGLYGYTF. CDR3 sequence (DNA): TGTGCCAGCAGCCAAGACCTCGGGGGGCTCTATGGCTACACCTTC.